The source of this T cell receptor (beta chain) is a study of blood T cell repertoires in COVID-19. Study-wide context: Both acute and convalescent COVID-19 samples were obtained from the United States, Italy and Spain.

On this clone itself: A read error may account for a junction end that differs from germline.

Recruited during active infection, patients (from Seattle) were subsequently followed longitudinally. This table comes from immunoSEQ multiplex PCR, and its TCRdb copy is limited to in-frame clones, with some not included. The sample yields about 210,000 clones, about four fifths seen once. The TCR sequence derives from a woman older than 75 with COVID-19, enrolled during active disease. Sequenced input: peripheral blood.

CDR3 protein: CASSYNEQFF. CDR3 sequence (DNA): TGTGCCAGCAGCTACAACGAGCAGTTCTTC. This chain links TRBV7-3 with TRBJ2-1; no reliable D call. Germline CDR1 and CDR2: SGHTA and FQGTGA. The CDR3 runs 10 residues. Looking up the rest from reference TRBV7-3 and TRBJ2-1 gives the full variable domain: GAGVSQTPSNKVTEKGKYVELRCDPISGHTALYWYRQSLGQGPEFLIYFQGTGAADDSGLPNDRFFAVRPEGSVSTLKIQRTERGDSAVYLCASSYNEQFFGPGTRLTVL.